Below, one T cell receptor beta chain is given with its context. Assignments of participants to cohorts depended upon their own reported clinical history. Recovery meant two consecutive negative NP/OP PCR tests, professional clearance, or resolved symptoms. CDR3 length: 13 amino acids. V shed 6 bases and J shed 1 base, with 9 bases lying between them. Germline V gives CDR1 MNHEY, CDR2 SMNVEV (reference sequence). The data were obtained in a study of blood T cell repertoires in COVID-19. Overall study context: Acute and convalescent COVID-19 specimens originated in the United States, Italy and Spain. Nucleic acid was either cDNA or gDNA, and it came from T cells, B-cell-depleted T cells, or PBMCs.

Profiled with immunoSEQ multiplex PCR; TCRdb holds only in-frame clones, not every one. Found here are tens of thousands of clones, approximately 86% of them singletons; the top ten hold approximately 3.1%. The clonotype was recovered from a woman aged 50 to 60 who had recovered from COVID-19. The chain is built from TRBV27 and TRBJ1-1; D might be TRBD1 (6 bases). Material: PBMCs or T cells enriched from blood (not recorded which). CDR3 coding DNA: TGTGCCAGCAGGGGGGGGGCGAACACTGAAGCTTTCTTT. The encoded protein is CASRGGANTEAFF.